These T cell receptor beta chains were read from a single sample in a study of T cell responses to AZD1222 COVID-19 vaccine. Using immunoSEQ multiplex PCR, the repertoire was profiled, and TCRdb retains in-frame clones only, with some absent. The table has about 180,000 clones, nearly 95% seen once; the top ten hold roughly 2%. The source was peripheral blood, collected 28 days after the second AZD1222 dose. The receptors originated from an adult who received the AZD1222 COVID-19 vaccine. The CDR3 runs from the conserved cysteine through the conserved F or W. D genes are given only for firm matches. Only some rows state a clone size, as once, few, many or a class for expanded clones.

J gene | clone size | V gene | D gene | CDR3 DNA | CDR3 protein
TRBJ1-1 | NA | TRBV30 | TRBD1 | TGTGCCTGGAGTCCAGTCAGGGGGCGAGTGGTTGAAGCTTTCTTT | CAWSPVRGRVVEAFF
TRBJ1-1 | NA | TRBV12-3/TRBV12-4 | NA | TGTGCCAGCAGCAGGACAGAGAACACTGAAGCTTTCTTT | CASSRTENTEAFF
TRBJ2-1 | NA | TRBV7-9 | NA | TGTGCCAGCAGCTTAGAAGCCTACAATGAGCAGTTCTTC | CASSLEAYNEQFF
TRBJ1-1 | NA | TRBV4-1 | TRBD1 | TGCGCCAGCAGCAGCCCGGGACAGGGGCCCACGGGGACTGAAGCTTTCTTT | CASSSPGQGPTGTEAFF
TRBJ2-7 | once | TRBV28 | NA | TGTGCCAGCCGAAACTCCCCCAGTTACGAGCAGTACTTC | CASRNSPSYEQYF
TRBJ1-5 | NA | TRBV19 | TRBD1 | TGTGCCAGTAGTCCTGGACAGGCCCAGCCCCAGCATTTT | CASSPGQAQPQHF
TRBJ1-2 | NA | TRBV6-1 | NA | TGTGCCAGCAGTGACAGGGGCGGAAGCTATGGCTACATCTTC | CASSDRGGSYGYIF
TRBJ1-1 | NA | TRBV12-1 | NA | TGTGCCAGCAGCTTAAGGCGGACGAACACTGAAGCTTTCTTT | CASSLRRTNTEAFF
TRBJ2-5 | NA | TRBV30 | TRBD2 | TGTGCCTGGTGCAGGGAGGGAGAGACCCAGTACTTC | CAWCREGETQYF
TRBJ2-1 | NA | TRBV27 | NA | TGTGCCAGCAGTTTAGCGGGGTCCTACAATGAGCAGTTCTTC | CASSLAGSYNEQFF
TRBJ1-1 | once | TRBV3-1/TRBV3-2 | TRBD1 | TGTGCCAGCAGCCCTCGACAGGGGACTGAAGCTTTCTTT | CASSPRQGTEAFF
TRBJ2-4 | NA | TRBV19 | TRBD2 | TGTGCCAGTAGTATAGGGGGAGGGTCTTTAAACATTCAGTACTTC | CASSIGGGSLNIQYF
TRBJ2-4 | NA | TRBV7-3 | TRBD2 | TGTGCCAGCAGCCCGACTAGCGGGGGTGACATTCAGTACTTC | CASSPTSGGDIQYF
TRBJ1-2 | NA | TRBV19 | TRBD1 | TGTGCCAGTAGTCCTGACAGGGCCGTCCTCTATGGCTACACCTTC | CASSPDRAVLYGYTF
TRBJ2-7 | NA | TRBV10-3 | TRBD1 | TGTGCCATCAGTGAGTCAACAGGGGGTACCTACGAGCAGTACTTC | CAISESTGGTYEQYF
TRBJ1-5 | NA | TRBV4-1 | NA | TGCGCCAGCAGCCAAGTGACAGAGGCGGATCAGCCCCAGCATTTT | CASSQVTEADQPQHF
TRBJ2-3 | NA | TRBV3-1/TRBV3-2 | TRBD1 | TGTGCCAGCAGCCGACAGGGTACAGATACGCAGTATTTT | CASSRQGTDTQYF
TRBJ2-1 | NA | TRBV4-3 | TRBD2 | TGCGCCAGCAGCCAGTCCCAGGGACTAGCGGGCCTAAAGCAGTTCTTC | CASSQSQGLAGLKQFF
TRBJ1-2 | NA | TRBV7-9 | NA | TGTGCCAGCAGCTTGGGGGCGAGCTATGGCTACACCTTC | CASSLGASYGYTF
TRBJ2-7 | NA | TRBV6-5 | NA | TGTGCCACCCGCAGAGAAAAAACCTACGAGCAGTACTTC | CATRREKTYEQYF
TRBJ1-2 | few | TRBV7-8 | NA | TGTGCCAGCAGCCAACCCCCGACTTATGGCTACACCTTC | CASSQPPTYGYTF
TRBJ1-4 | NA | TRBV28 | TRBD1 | TGTGCCAGCAGTTTCACCGGGACAGCTAATGAAAAACTGTTTTTT | CASSFTGTANEKLFF
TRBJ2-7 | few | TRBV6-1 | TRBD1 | TGTGCCAGCAGTGAAGCGCCAGGACAGGGAGGCAACGAGCAGTACTTC | CASSEAPGQGGNEQYF
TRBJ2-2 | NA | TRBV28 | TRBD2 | TGTGCCAGCTGTCCGGGACTAGCGGGAGTAAGGCACGGGGAGCTGTTTTTT | CASCPGLAGVRHGELFF
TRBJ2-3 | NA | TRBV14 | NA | TGTGCCAGCAGCCCCTCCTCCTTTTGGCAGTATTTT | CASSPSSFWQYF
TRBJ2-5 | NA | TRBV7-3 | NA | TGTGCCAGCGGGGCCCCGGGCGAGACCCAGTACTTC | CASGAPGETQYF
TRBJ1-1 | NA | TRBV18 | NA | TGTGCCAGCTCAAGGATCGGGGGCACTGAAGCTTTCTTT | CASSRIGGTEAFF
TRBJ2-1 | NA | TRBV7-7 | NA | TGTGCCAGCAGCTTATCCCGGACTCAATCCTACAATGAGCAGTTCTTC | CASSLSRTQSYNEQFF